This TCR beta chain originates from a study of T cell clones after liver transplantation. V lost 4 bases and J 7 bases, leaving 13 bases between the germline ends. Germline-derived CDR1 and CDR2 are LGHNA and YNFKEQ. The CDR3 spans 13 residues. TCRdb keeps only in-frame clones here, not all; method: immunoSEQ multiplex PCR. In the table there are about 18,000 clones, 88% of which are singletons. Details on this clone: Its target is unknown.

Study outcomes and limitations: Compared with third party-reactive sequences, donor-reactive ones declined more, independent of withdrawal success.

The sequence derives from a human donor who received a liver transplant. V is TRBV4-2 and J is TRBJ1-1; tentatively, D is TRBD1 (5 bases). The starting material was CD8+ T cells from blood, obtained before liver transplant. The CDR3 DNA reads TGTGCCAGCAGCCCCGGGACGGCCCATGAAGCTTTCTTT. The encoded protein is CASSPGTAHEAFF.